This entry features one T cell receptor (beta chain) sequence. After removal of 0 bases from V and 3 bases from J, the junction contained 13 bases not matched to a gene. CDR1 is GTSNPN, CDR2 SVGIG, per germline (reference sequence). The CDR3 is 19 residues long. This entry comes from a study of T cell changes during pregnancy in multiple sclerosis. Generated by immunoSEQ multiplex PCR, the TCRdb table keeps only in-frame clones and is missing some. The table includes some 71,000 clones, around 90% detected once. This receptor was identified in a female donor in good health, enrolled as a control in a pregnancy study. This chain joins TRBV30 and TRBJ2-3; 12 bases line up with TRBD2. The source material was CD4+ T cells from peripheral blood mononuclear cells, sampled in the third trimester of pregnancy. CDR3 in DNA: TGTGCCTGGAGTGTACGATTTGTGTCTAGCGGGGGGGGGACAGATACGCAGTATTTT. Protein: CAWSVRFVSSGGGTDTQYF.